This T cell receptor (beta chain) was sequenced in a study of blood T cell repertoires in COVID-19. Generated by immunoSEQ multiplex PCR, the TCRdb table keeps only in-frame clones and is missing some. The data contain about 430,000 clones, roughly 84% of them singletons. The germline V gene encodes CDR1 ENHRY and CDR2 SYGVKD. The CDR3 is 16 amino acids. The ends lost 3 bases at V and 5 bases at J; junction bases unmatched: 7. The origin of this receptor is a woman aged 18 to 35 who had been exposed to COVID-19. The source material was PBMCs or T cells enriched from blood (not recorded which). V gene TRBV10-3 combines with J gene TRBJ2-1; 10 positions agree with TRBD1. CDR3 residues: CAISDPGQGYDNEQFF. The CDR3 bases are TGTGCCATCAGTGATCCGGGACAGGGGTACGACAATGAGCAGTTCTTC.